The clone carrying this TCR beta chain has a handful of counts. Its antigen is unidentified. These data belong to a study of cytomegalovirus exposure and HLA in healthy donors. Study conclusions and caveats: The productive fraction for most TCR beta V segments was about 90% or about 30% in an earlier analysis.

The PCR ran on 60 Vbeta and 13 Jbeta primers. Data came from immunoSEQ multiplex PCR; TCRdb stores just in-frame clones and leaves some out. The sample has around 280,000 clones, over 85% seen once; the top ten hold roughly 2.3%. The CDR3 loop spans 13 amino acids. Trimming removed 2 bases at V and 5 bases at J, with 11 bases between. Germline CDR1 SGHDT, CDR2 YYEEEE. Material for sequencing was PBMCs. The chain is built from TRBV5-6 and TRBJ2-7; D unclear. This TCR came from a woman aged 18-35 years in good health and CMV-seronegative. In nucleotides, the CDR3 is TGTGCCAGCAGCTTAGACCGCAGGAACGAGCAGTACTTC. It encodes CASSLDRRNEQYF.